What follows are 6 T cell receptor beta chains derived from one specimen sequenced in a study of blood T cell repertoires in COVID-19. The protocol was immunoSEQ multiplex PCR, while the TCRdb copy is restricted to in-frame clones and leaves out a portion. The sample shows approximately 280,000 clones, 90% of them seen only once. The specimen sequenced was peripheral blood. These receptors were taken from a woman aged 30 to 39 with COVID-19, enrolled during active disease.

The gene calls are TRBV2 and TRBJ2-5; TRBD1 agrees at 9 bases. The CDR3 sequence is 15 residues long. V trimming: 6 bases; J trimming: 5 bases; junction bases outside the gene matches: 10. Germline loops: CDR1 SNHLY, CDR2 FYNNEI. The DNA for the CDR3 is TGTGCCAGCAGGATTGGACAGGGGATCGGTGAGACCCAGTACTTC. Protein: CASRIGQGIGETQYF.

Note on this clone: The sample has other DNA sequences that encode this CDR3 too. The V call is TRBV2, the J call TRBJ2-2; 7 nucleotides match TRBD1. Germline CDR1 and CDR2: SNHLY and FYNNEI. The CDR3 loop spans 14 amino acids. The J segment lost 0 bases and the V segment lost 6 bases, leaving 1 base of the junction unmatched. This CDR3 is CASRGQPNTGELFF. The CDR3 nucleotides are TGTGCCAGCAGGGGACAGCCGAACACCGGGGAGCTGTTTTTT.

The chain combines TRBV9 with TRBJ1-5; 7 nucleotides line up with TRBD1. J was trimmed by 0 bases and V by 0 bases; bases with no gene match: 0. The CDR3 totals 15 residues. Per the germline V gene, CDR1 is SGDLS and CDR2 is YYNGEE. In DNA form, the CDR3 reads TGTGCCAGCAGCGTAGGGACAGGTAGCAATCAGCCCCAGCATTTT. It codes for CASSVGTGSNQPQHF.

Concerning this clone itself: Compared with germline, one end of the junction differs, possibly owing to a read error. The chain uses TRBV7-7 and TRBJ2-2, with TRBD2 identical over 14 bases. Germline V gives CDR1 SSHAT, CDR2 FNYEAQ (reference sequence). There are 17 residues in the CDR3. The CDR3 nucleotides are TGTGCTAGCAGCCCGGGACTAGCGGGAGTTCAACACGGGGAGCTGTTTTTT. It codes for CASSPGLAGVQHGELFF. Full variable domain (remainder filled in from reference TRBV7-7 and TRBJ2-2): GAGVSQSPRYKVTKRGQDVTLRCDPISSHATLYWYQQALGQGPEFLTYFNYEAQPDKSGLPSDRFSAERPEGSISTLTIQRTEQRDSAMYRCASSPGLAGVQHGELFFGEGSRLTVL.

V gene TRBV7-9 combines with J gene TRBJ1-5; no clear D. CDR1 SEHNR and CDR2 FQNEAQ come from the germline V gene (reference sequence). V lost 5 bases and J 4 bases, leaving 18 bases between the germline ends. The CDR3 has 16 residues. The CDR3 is CASSTSSGGLNQPQHF. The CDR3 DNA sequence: TGTGCCAGCAGCACTTCTTCGGGAGGTCTTAATCAGCCCCAGCATTTT.

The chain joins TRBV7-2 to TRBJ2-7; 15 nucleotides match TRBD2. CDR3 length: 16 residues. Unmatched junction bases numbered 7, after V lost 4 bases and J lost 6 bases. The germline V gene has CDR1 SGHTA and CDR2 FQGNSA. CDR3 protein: CASSSHGTSGRSEQYF. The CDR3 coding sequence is TGTGCCAGCAGCTCTCACGGGACTAGCGGGAGGAGCGAGCAGTACTTC.